The 22 T cell receptor beta chains below were found in one sample sequenced in a study of T-cell memory formation after mild COVID-19. In TCRdb, the 5' RACE reads were re-called with MiXCR into one record per CDR3 protein. The table has some 40,000 distinct CDR3 sequences, approximately 9.6% seen once; the top ten hold roughly 10%. The source material was PBMCs or a T cell subset sorted from them (not recorded which). These receptors were obtained from an adult woman who had mild COVID-19 (a few samples of this study predate the infection). Cell type and time point are not known.

Many counts were recorded for this clonotype. CDR3 sequence (DNA): TGCAGCGCGACGACAGGGCCCTACGAGCAGTACTTC. Translated: CSATTGPYEQYF. The V and J genes are TRBV29-1 and TRBJ2-7, with TRBD1 matching over 7 bases. Looked up from germline, CDR1 is SQVTM and CDR2 is ANQGSEA. Germline trimming cut 7 bases from V and 2 bases from J; bases unmatched to any gene: 5. The CDR3 covers 12 residues.

CDR3 loop: CASTPGSPSTEAFF. As DNA, the CDR3 is TGTGCCAGCACCCCCGGGTCCCCCTCCACTGAAGCTTTCTTT. The rearrangement joins TRBV6-6 to TRBJ1-1; D is unresolved. The CDR3 is made up of 14 amino acids. V lost 7 bases and J 4 bases, leaving 16 bases between the germline ends. CDR1 MNHNY and CDR2 SVGAGI come from the germline V gene (reference sequence).

This sequence joins TRBV20-1 and TRBJ1-2, with D possibly being TRBD1 (5 bases). V was trimmed by 3 bases and J by 10 bases, leaving 15 bases between them. Germline V gives CDR1 DFQATT, CDR2 SNEGSKA (reference sequence). The CDR3 consists of 12 residues. The CDR3 spells CSASRSGTTYTF. The CDR3 nucleotides read TGCAGTGCTAGTAGGTCAGGGACCACCTACACCTTC.

A few counts support this clonotype. The gene calls are TRBV2 and TRBJ1-4, with 7 bases lining up with TRBD1. The V segment lost 2 bases and the J segment 10 bases; nucleotides outside the gene matches: 10. Germline V gene lookup returns CDR1 SNHLY and CDR2 FYNNEI. The CDR3 length is 15 residues. The CDR3 coding sequence is TGTGCCAGCAGTGAAAGGGGACAGCCAACGCTAAAACTGTTTTTT. Encoded protein: CASSERGQPTLKLFF.

The gene calls are TRBV20-1 and TRBJ2-7; D uncertain. This CDR3 is built from 12 residues. V was pared by 6 bases and J by 6 bases, with 15 bases between. Germline assignment: CDR1 DFQATT and CDR2 SNEGSKA (reference sequence). Here the CDR3 DNA reads TGCAGTGCCCCCTTCCTTGTGGGCGAGCAGTACTTC. Translating it yields CSAPFLVGEQYF.

This clonotype was detected only a few times. An end of the junction does not agree with germline; a read error may underlie this. The chain links TRBV4-1 to TRBJ1-2, with D tentatively TRBD1 (5 bases). From germline, CDR1 is MGHRA and CDR2 YSYEKL. This CDR3 region has 15 residues. The CDR3 nucleotides read TGCGCCAGCAGCCAAGATGTGCGGGGGAACTTTGGCTACACCTTC. This gives the protein CASSQDVRGNFGYTF.

This clonotype was seen repeatedly, ten times or more. The V and J genes are TRBV5-5 and TRBJ1-3, with unresolved D. The CDR3 is 13 amino acids. CDR1 is SGHKS and CDR2 is YYEKEE in the germline V gene (reference sequence). V gave up 10 bases and J gave up 0 bases, with 11 bases separating them. In DNA form, the CDR3 reads TGTGCCTCCGGGGTCCGCTCTGGAAACACCATATATTTT. This encodes CASGVRSGNTIYF.

V usage is TRBV11-1 and J usage is TRBJ2-1, with D hard to call. This CDR3 spans 16 amino acids. The germline V gene encodes CDR1 SGHAT and CDR2 FQDESV (reference sequence). With 2 bases removed from V and 0 bases from J, the gap between germline ends came to 11 bases. The CDR3 DNA reads TGTGCCAGCAGCTTACAGCTGTTGAGCTCCTACAATGAGCAGTTCTTC. Its protein is CASSLQLLSSYNEQFF.

This chain links TRBV7-2 with TRBJ2-7, with D possibly matching TRBD1 (5 bases). The germline V gene encodes CDR1 SGHTA and CDR2 FQGNSA. This CDR3 spans 14 amino acids. V shed 5 bases and J shed 4 bases, with 15 bases lying between them. The CDR3 nucleotides read TGTGCCAGCAGCCTAGGGGCCTACAGTTACGAGCAGTACTTC. Residues: CASSLGAYSYEQYF.

In this sample, this clonotype turned up once. This chain joins TRBV9 and TRBJ2-1, with 9 bases that match TRBD2. The ends lost 4 bases at V and 4 bases at J; junction bases unmatched: 9. The CDR3 covers 16 residues. Germline values: CDR1 SGDLS, CDR2 YYNGEE. DNA of the CDR3: TGTGCCAGCAGCCCCCCTAGCGGGACAAAGTACAATGAGCAGTTCTTC. Translating it yields CASSPPSGTKYNEQFF. Looking up the rest from reference TRBV9 and TRBJ2-1 gives the full variable domain: DSGVTQTPKHLITATGQRVTLRCSPRSGDLSVYWYQQSLDQGLQFLIQYYNGEERAKGNILERFSAQQFPDLHSELNLSSLELGDSALYFCASSPPSGTKYNEQFFGPGTRLTVL.

This clonotype was counted at least ten times. V gene TRBV5-4 combines with J gene TRBJ1-2; maybe TRBD1 (6 bases). Trimming removed 0 bases from V and 5 bases from J, with 11 bases in between. Germline V CDR1 and CDR2: SGHNT, YYREEE (reference sequence). The CDR3 loop spans 14 amino acids. CDR3: CASSLEGVLYGYTF. CDR3 in DNA: TGTGCCAGCAGCTTGGAGGGGGTCCTATATGGCTACACCTTC.

This chain connects TRBV20-1 to TRBJ1-2; D uncertain. The V end was cut by 3 bases, the J end by 8 bases, with 13 bases between. The V gene's germline CDR1 is DFQATT and CDR2 SNEGSKA (reference sequence). The length of the CDR3 is 12 residues. The chain's CDR3 is CSASPPRGGYTF. The DNA for the CDR3 is TGCAGTGCTAGCCCGCCGAGAGGCGGCTACACCTTC.

This chain uses TRBV9 with TRBJ1-4; D possibly corresponds to TRBD1 (5 bases). This CDR3 contains 15 residues. Germline V CDR1 and CDR2: SGDLS, YYNGEE. The V end lost 3 bases, the J end lost 3 bases, and 12 bases lay between the germline ends. The CDR3: CASSAGGSPNEKLFF. In DNA form, the CDR3 reads TGTGCCAGCAGCGCCGGGGGTTCTCCTAATGAAAAACTGTTTTTT.

A few counts support this clonotype. J is TRBJ2-2 and V is TRBV4-1; D may be TRBD2 (5 bases). CDR1 is MGHRA and CDR2 is YSYEKL in the germline V gene. Trimming took off 4 bases at V and 2 bases at J, with 11 bases between the two ends. This CDR3 comprises 15 residues. The CDR3 nucleotides read TGCGCCAGCAGCCGCCCGGGATCAAACACCGGGGAGCTGTTTTTT. This sequence encodes CASSRPGSNTGELFF.

V usage is TRBV3-1 and J usage is TRBJ1-2, with TRBD1 identical over 9 bases. This CDR3 is 17 amino acids long. Germline CDR1 is LGHDT and CDR2 is YNNKEL (reference sequence). After removal of 0 bases from V and 7 bases from J, the junction contained 12 bases not matched to a gene. As DNA, the CDR3 is TGTGCCAGCAGCCAAGATTCGGGGACAGGGTCATTTTTTGGCTACACCTTC. Translated, it gives CASSQDSGTGSFFGYTF.

Only a few counts were recorded for this clonotype. The chain links TRBV6-2 or TRBV6-3 to TRBJ2-1; no clear D. The V and J ends lost 4 bases and 4 bases respectively, with 17 bases between them. Germline-derived CDR1 and CDR2 are MNHEY and SVGEGT. This CDR3 comprises 16 residues. CDR3 protein: CASSSTTAALYNEQFF. The CDR3 nucleotides read TGTGCCAGCAGTTCCACGACTGCAGCGCTTTACAATGAGCAGTTCTTC.

This clonotype was counted between two and nine times. The CDR3 here is CSARPGTGNQPQHF. The CDR3 DNA sequence: TGCAGTGCTAGACCCGGGACAGGGAATCAGCCCCAGCATTTT. This chain links TRBV20-1 with TRBJ1-5; 9 positions match TRBD1. Per the germline V gene, CDR1 is DFQATT and CDR2 is SNEGSKA (reference sequence). The trim removed 2 bases at V and 4 bases at J, leaving 3 bases unmatched. The CDR3 runs to 14 residues.

This clonotype was counted only a few times. V is TRBV7-6 and J is TRBJ2-2, with D tentatively TRBD1 or TRBD2 (6 bases each). V lost 4 bases to trimming and J lost 1 base, with 19 bases between them. The CDR3 contains 18 residues. Germline V gene data show CDR1 as SGHVS and CDR2 as FNYEAQ. The CDR3 nucleotides read TGTGCCAGCAGCTCGATTAGGGGGGACGCACAGAACACCGGGGAGCTGTTTTTT. Its protein product is CASSSIRGDAQNTGELFF.

The chain employs TRBV9 and TRBJ2-7, with TRBD1 matching 8 bases. In germline, CDR1 is SGDLS, CDR2 YYNGEE. Trimming cost V 4 bases and J 2 bases; bases outside gene matches: 8. The CDR3 covers 15 residues. The CDR3 loop reads CASSPRTGSAYEQYF. For the CDR3, the DNA is TGTGCCAGCAGCCCCCGGACAGGGAGCGCCTACGAGCAGTACTTC.

This clonotype came up many times. The chain links TRBV7-6 to TRBJ2-1; D gene unclear. CDR3 length: 15 residues. V was cut by 5 bases and J by 0 bases, with 11 bases left in between. From germline, CDR1 is SGHVS and CDR2 FNYEAQ. The CDR3 region is CASSLTSSSYNEQFF. The CDR3 DNA follows: TGTGCCAGCAGCCTGACATCGAGCTCCTACAATGAGCAGTTCTTC.

Many counts were recorded for this clonotype. The gene calls are TRBV7-7 and TRBJ2-7; 8 bases match TRBD1. Trimming took 3 bases from V and 5 from J; bases not matched to a gene: 3. The germline V gene has CDR1 SSHAT and CDR2 FNYEAQ (reference sequence). The CDR3 consists of 13 residues. CDR3 sequence (DNA): TGTGCCAGCAGCTTCGCGGACAGGGACGAGCAGTACTTC. It specifies CASSFADRDEQYF.

CDR3 loop: CASRGGAASGGYTF. The CDR3 region has the DNA TGTGCCAGCAGGGGGGGTGCGGCCTCGGGTGGCTACACCTTC. This sequence joins TRBV27 and TRBJ1-2, with TRBD1 as a possible D gene (5 bases). CDR1 and CDR2 (germline): MNHEY, SMNVEV (reference sequence). V was clipped by 6 bases and J by 7 bases, with 18 bases between them. The CDR3 runs to 14 residues.